This T cell receptor (beta chain) is drawn from a study of blood T cell repertoires in COVID-19. Study-level background: Both acute and convalescent COVID-19 samples were obtained from the United States, Italy and Spain.

V gave up 7 bases and J gave up 2 bases; unmatched junction bases: 8. The CDR3 loop spans 16 amino acids. Germline V gene lookup returns CDR1 SGHAT and CDR2 FQNNGV. Sequencing used immunoSEQ multiplex PCR; TCRdb keeps in-frame clones, though not all of them. The sample shows under 300,000 clones, 90% to 95% of them seen only once. Specimen: PBMCs or T cells enriched from blood (not recorded which). V usage is TRBV11-2 and J usage is TRBJ2-6; 7 nucleotides line up with TRBD1. This sequence originates from a woman aged 18-29 years who had recovered from COVID-19. The DNA of the CDR3 is TGTGCCAGCACCCCGAGACAGGGAGCTGGGGCCAACGTCCTGACTTTC. Protein sequence: CASTPRQGAGANVLTF.